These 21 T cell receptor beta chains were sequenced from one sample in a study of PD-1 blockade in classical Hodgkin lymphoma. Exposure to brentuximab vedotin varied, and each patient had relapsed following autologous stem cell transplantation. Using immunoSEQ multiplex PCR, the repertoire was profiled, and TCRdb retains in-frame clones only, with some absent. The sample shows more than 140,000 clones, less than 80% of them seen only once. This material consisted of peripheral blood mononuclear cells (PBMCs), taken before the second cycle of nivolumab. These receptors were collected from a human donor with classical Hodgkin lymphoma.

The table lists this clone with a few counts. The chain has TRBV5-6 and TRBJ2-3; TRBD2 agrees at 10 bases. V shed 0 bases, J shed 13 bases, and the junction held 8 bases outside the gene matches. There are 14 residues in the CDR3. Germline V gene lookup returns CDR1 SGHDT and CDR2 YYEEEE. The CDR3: CASSLGFGTSVEYF. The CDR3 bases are TGTGCCAGCAGCTTGGGATTCGGGACTAGCGTTGAGTATTTT.

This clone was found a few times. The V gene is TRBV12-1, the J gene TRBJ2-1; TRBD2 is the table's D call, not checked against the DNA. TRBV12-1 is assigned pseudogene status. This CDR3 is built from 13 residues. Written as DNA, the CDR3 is TGTGCCAGCAGCTTTGCTCCTTACAATGAGCAGTTCTTC. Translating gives CASSFAPYNEQFF.

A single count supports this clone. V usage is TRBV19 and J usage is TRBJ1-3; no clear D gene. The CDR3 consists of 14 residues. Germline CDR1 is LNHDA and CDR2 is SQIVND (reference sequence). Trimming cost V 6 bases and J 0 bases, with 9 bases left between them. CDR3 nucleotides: TGTGCCAGTAGCAGAATGAACTCTGGAAACACCATATATTTT. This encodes CASSRMNSGNTIYF.

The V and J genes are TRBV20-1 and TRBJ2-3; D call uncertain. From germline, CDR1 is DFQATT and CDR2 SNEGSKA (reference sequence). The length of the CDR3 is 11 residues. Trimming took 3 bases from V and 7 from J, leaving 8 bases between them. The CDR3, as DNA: TGCAGTGCTAGGGTTGCGTATACGCAGTATTTT. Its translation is CSARVAYTQYF.

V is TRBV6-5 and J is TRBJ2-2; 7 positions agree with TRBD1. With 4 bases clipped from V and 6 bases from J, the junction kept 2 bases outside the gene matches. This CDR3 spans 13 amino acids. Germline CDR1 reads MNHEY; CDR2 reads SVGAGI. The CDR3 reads CASSWQGAGELFF. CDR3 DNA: TGTGCCAGCAGTTGGCAGGGGGCCGGGGAGCTGTTTTTT.

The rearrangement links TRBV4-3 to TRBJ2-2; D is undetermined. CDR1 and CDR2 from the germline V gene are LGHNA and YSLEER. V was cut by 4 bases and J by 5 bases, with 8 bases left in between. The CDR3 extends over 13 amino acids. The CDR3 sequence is CASSLIVTGELFF. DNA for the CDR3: TGCGCCAGCAGCCTTATCGTGACCGGGGAGCTGTTTTTT.

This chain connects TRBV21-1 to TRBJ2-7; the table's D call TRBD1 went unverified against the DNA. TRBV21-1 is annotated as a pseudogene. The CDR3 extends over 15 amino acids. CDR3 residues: CASSKRRTGGGEQYF. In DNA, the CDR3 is TGTGCCAGCAGCAAAAGGAGGACAGGGGGCGGCGAGCAGTACTTC.

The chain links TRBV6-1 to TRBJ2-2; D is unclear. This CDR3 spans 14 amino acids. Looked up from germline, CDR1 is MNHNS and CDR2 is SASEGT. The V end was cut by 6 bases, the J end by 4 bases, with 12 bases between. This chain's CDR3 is CASRPVWGTGELFF. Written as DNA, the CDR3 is TGTGCCAGCAGGCCCGTGTGGGGCACCGGGGAGCTGTTTTTT.

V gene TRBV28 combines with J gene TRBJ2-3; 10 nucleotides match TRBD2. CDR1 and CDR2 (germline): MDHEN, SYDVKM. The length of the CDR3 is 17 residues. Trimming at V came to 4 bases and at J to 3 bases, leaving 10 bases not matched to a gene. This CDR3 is CASSSPSSGSRTDTQYF. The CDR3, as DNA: TGTGCCAGCAGTTCCCCCTCTAGCGGGAGTAGGACAGATACGCAGTATTTT. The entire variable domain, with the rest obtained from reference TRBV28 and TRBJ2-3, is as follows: DVKVTQSSRYLVKRTGEKVFLECVQDMDHENMFWYRQDPGLGLRLIYFSYDVKMKEKGDIPEGYSVSREKKERFSLILESASTNQTSMYLCASSSPSSGSRTDTQYFGPGTRLTVL.

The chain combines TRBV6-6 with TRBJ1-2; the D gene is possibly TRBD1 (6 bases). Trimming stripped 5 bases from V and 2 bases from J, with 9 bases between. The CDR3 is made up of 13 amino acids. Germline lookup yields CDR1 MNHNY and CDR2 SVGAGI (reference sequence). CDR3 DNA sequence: TGTGCCAGCAGTACCGGGACAAACTATGGCTACACCTTC. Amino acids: CASSTGTNYGYTF.

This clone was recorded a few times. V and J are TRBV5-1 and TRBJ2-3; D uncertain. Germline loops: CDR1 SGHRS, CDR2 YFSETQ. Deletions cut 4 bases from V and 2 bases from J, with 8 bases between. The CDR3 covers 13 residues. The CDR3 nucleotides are TGCGCCAGCAGCCTATATATCACAGATACGCAGTATTTT. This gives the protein CASSLYITDTQYF.

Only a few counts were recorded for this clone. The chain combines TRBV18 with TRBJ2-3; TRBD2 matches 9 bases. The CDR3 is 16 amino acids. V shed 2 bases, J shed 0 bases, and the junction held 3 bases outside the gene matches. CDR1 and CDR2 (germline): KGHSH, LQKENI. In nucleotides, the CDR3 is TGTGCCAGCTCACCAGGGCTAGCGGGAAGCACAGATACGCAGTATTTT. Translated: CASSPGLAGSTDTQYF.

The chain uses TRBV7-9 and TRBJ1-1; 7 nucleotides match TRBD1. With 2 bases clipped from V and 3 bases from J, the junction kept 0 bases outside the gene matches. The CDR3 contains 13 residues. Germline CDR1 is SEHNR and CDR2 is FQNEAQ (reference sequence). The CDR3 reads CASSLTGDTEAFF. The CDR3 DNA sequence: TGTGCCAGCAGCTTAACAGGGGACACTGAAGCTTTCTTT.

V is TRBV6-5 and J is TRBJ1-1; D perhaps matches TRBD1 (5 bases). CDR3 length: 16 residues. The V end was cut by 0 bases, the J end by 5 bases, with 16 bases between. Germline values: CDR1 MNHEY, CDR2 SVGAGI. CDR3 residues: CASSYSGRAPRTEAFF. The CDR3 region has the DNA TGTGCCAGCAGTTACTCGGGCAGGGCCCCCCGAACTGAAGCTTTCTTT.

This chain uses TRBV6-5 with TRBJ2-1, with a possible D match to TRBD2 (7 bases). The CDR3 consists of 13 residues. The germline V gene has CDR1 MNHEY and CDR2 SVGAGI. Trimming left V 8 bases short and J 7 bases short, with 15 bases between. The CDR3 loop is CASGGLGGNEQFF. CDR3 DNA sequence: TGTGCCAGCGGTGGACTAGGGGGAAATGAGCAGTTCTTC.

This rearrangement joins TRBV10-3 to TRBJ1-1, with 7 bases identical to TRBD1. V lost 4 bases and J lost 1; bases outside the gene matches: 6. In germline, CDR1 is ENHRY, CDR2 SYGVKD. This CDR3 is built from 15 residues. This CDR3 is CAISAVNRGNTEAFF. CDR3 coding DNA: TGTGCCATCAGTGCCGTTAACAGGGGGAACACTGAAGCTTTCTTT.

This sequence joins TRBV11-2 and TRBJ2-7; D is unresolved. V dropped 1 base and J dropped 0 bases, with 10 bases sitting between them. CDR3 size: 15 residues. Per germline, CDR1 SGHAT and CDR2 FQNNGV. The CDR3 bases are TGTGCCAGCAGCTTAGGGGCGGTTAGCTCCTACGAGCAGTACTTC. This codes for CASSLGAVSSYEQYF.

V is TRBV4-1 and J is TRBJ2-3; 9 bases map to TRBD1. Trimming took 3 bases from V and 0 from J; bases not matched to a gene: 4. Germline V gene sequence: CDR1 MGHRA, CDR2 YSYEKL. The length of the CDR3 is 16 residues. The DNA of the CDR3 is TGCGCCAGCAGCCAGCGACAGGGGGGAAGCACAGATACGCAGTATTTT. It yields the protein CASSQRQGGSTDTQYF.

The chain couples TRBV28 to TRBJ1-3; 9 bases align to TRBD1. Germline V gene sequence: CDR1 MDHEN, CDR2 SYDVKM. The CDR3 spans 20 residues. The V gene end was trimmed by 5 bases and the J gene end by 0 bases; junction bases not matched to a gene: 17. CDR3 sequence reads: CASSPPPGQGGPISGNTIYF. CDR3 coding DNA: TGTGCCAGCAGTCCCCCACCGGGACAGGGAGGCCCAATCTCTGGAAACACCATATATTTT.

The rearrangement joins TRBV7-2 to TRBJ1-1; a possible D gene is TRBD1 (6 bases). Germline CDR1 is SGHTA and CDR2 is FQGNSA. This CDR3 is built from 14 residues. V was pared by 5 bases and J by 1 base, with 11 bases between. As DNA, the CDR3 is TGTGCCAGCAGCCTCCGGACAGCGAACACTGAAGCTTTCTTT. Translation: CASSLRTANTEAFF.

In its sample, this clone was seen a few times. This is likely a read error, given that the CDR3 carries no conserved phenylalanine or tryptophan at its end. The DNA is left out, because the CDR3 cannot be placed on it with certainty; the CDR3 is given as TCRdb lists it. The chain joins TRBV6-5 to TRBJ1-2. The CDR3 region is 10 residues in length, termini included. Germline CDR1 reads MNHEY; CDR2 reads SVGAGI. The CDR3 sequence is CASSYLGKVV.